These 21 T cell receptor beta chains originate from one sample sequenced in a study of OX40 agonist ivuxolimab in advanced cancers. Data came from immunoSEQ multiplex PCR; TCRdb stores just in-frame clones and leaves some out. The sample yields about 120,000 clones, 85% to 95% seen once. Sequenced material: CD4+ or CD8+ T cells sorted from blood, taken in a trial of the OX40 agonist ivuxolimab. These receptors originate from an adult with an advanced solid tumor such as melanoma, head and neck, liver or kidney cancer.

CDR3 in amino acids: CASSVGGGPGWATNEKLFF. CDR3 sequence (DNA): TGTGCCAGCAGCGTAGGAGGAGGACCGGGGTGGGCGACTAATGAAAAACTGTTTTTT. This chain connects TRBV9 to TRBJ1-4; D gene ambiguous. The V end was cut by 0 bases, the J end by 2 bases, with 20 bases between. This CDR3 has 19 residues. Germline V CDR1 and CDR2: SGDLS, YYNGEE.

The rearrangement uses TRBV5-6 and TRBJ2-1, with 7 bases aligning to TRBD2. The CDR3 has 14 residues. Germline V gene lookup returns CDR1 SGHDT and CDR2 YYEEEE. The trim removed 0 bases at V and 9 bases at J, leaving 6 bases unmatched. CDR3 region: CASSLVGVAGEQFF. CDR3 coding DNA: TGTGCCAGCAGCTTGGTTGGGGTAGCGGGTGAGCAGTTCTTC.

The chain joins TRBV28 to TRBJ1-2; 7 bases are shared with TRBD1. This CDR3 contains 13 residues. The germline gives CDR1 MDHEN, CDR2 SYDVKM. Trimming cost V 7 bases and J 8 bases; bases outside gene matches: 10. The CDR3 loop is CASTRGGVGGYTF. DNA for the CDR3: TGTGCCAGCACCAGGGGGGGCGTCGGGGGCTACACCTTC.

The gene calls are TRBV5-4 and TRBJ1-3; D perhaps matches TRBD1 (5 bases). Trimming took off 4 bases at V and 2 bases at J, with 13 bases between the two ends. CDR3 length: 15 amino acids. Germline V gives CDR1 SGHNT, CDR2 YYREEE (reference sequence). The CDR3 sequence is CASSPLGETGNTIYF. CDR3 nucleotides: TGTGCCAGCAGCCCCTTGGGGGAGACTGGAAACACCATATATTTT.

This chain uses TRBV5-1 with TRBJ2-3; no reliable D call. This CDR3 is 14 amino acids long. Germline V gene sequence: CDR1 SGHRS, CDR2 YFSETQ. V lost 1 base and J 7 bases, leaving 13 bases between the germline ends. The CDR3 sequence: CASSLWSTTNTQYF. As DNA, the CDR3 is TGCGCCAGCAGCTTGTGGTCGACAACCAATACGCAGTATTTT.

This clone was counted a single time. The junction shows a germline mismatch at one end, possibly a read error. This sample also contains other DNA sequences that code for the same CDR3. The genes are TRBV7-9 and TRBJ2-3, with D uncertain. The CDR3 is 11 residues long. Germline-derived CDR1 and CDR2 are SEHNR and FQNEAQ (reference sequence). This chain's CDR3 is CASSSTDTQYF. CDR3 in DNA: TGTGCCAGCAGCTCTACAGACACGCAGTATTTT.

The chain uses TRBV2 and TRBJ1-4; 10 positions match TRBD1. Germline lookup yields CDR1 SNHLY and CDR2 FYNNEI. V gave up 6 bases and J gave up 8 bases; unmatched junction bases: 6. This CDR3 comprises 14 residues. This chain's CDR3 is CASRGTGVNEKLFF. The CDR3 nucleotides read TGTGCCAGCAGGGGGACAGGGGTTAACGAAAAACTGTTTTTT. Supplemented by reference TRBV2 and TRBJ1-4, the full variable domain reads EPEVTQTPSHQVTQMGQEVILRCVPISNHLYFYWYRQILGQKVEFLVSFYNNEISEKSEIFDDQFSVERPDGSNFTLKIRSTKLEDSAMYFCASRGTGVNEKLFFGSGTQLSVL.

The rearrangement uses TRBV11-2 and TRBJ2-7; 7 positions agree with TRBD1. Germline CDR1 is SGHAT and CDR2 is FQNNGV. This CDR3 region has 12 residues. Trimming took 5 bases from V and 4 from J; bases not matched to a gene: 2. For the CDR3, the DNA is TGTGCCAGCAGCGAACAGGGGTACGAGCAGTACTTC. This sequence encodes CASSEQGYEQYF.

This chain joins TRBV7-9 and TRBJ2-7; D remains unclear. Germline V lookup: CDR1 SEHNR, CDR2 FQNEAQ (reference sequence). V was clipped by 5 bases and J by 3 bases, with 20 bases between them. This CDR3 region has 16 residues. The CDR3 DNA is TGTGCCAGCAGCCGGTTCTCCCTCGTGGGGAACTACGAGCAGTACTTC. Its translation is CASSRFSLVGNYEQYF.

The chain uses TRBV19 and TRBJ2-5, with D tentatively TRBD1 (6 bases). The CDR3 length is 13 residues. CDR1 is LNHDA and CDR2 is SQIVND in the germline V gene (reference sequence). V dropped 5 bases and J dropped 2 bases, with 9 bases sitting between them. CDR3 bases: TGTGCCAGTAGTCTCGGACAGCAAGAGACCCAGTACTTC. Protein product: CASSLGQQETQYF.

This chain's CDR3 is CASSVVGSSTGELFF. In DNA form, the CDR3 reads TGTGCCAGCAGCGTAGTGGGCTCGTCGACCGGGGAGCTGTTTTTT. The V gene is TRBV9, the J gene TRBJ2-2; no clear D. V was pared by 0 bases and J by 5 bases, with 11 bases between. CDR3 length: 15 amino acids. Germline lookup yields CDR1 SGDLS and CDR2 YYNGEE. Combining the CDR3 with reference TRBV9 and TRBJ2-2 gives the whole variable domain DSGVTQTPKHLITATGQRVTLRCSPRSGDLSVYWYQQSLDQGLQFLIQYYNGEERAKGNILERFSAQQFPDLHSELNLSSLELGDSALYFCASSVVGSSTGELFFGEGSRLTVL.

V is TRBV25-1 and J is TRBJ1-2; D call uncertain. Trimming pared 6 bases from V and 7 bases from J, leaving 12 bases between. Germline loops: CDR1 MGHDK, CDR2 SYGVNS. The CDR3 totals 12 residues. CDR3 in DNA: TGTGCCAGCAGCTACATGCGAAGTGGCTACACCTTC. Translated: CASSYMRSGYTF.

The chain uses TRBV27 and TRBJ1-1, with 7 bases that match TRBD1. The ends lost 3 bases at V and 8 bases at J; junction bases unmatched: 6. The germline V gene encodes CDR1 MNHEY and CDR2 SMNVEV (reference sequence). The CDR3 is made up of 13 amino acids. Here the CDR3 reads CASSLTGRREAFF. As DNA, the CDR3 is TGTGCCAGCAGTTTGACAGGGAGGAGGGAAGCTTTCTTT.

The rearrangement uses TRBV28 and TRBJ2-3; 8 bases line up with TRBD2. The CDR3 extends over 15 amino acids. V trimming: 6 bases; J trimming: 7 bases; junction bases outside the gene matches: 12. Germline-derived CDR1 and CDR2 are MDHEN and SYDVKM. Here the CDR3 DNA reads TGTGCCAGCAGGAACCAACGAGCGGGGGCCTATACGCAGTATTTT. It yields the protein CASRNQRAGAYTQYF.

The J gene is TRBJ2-7, the V gene TRBV6-1; D is unclear. CDR3 length: 11 residues. Trimming removed 6 bases from V and 7 bases from J, with 10 bases in between. CDR1 and CDR2 from the germline V gene are MNHNS and SASEGT. The DNA for the CDR3 is TGTGCCAGCAGCCGTTGGGATGAGCAGTACTTC. Protein product: CASSRWDEQYF.

This clone came up once. The chain links TRBV7-3 to TRBJ2-3; 8 nucleotides align to TRBD2. The CDR3 sequence is 14 residues long. Germline V gene data show CDR1 as SGHTA and CDR2 as FQGTGA. The V and J ends lost 6 bases and 0 bases, in that order; junction bases with no gene match: 2. The CDR3 sequence is CASSTSGSTDTQYF. As DNA, the CDR3 is TGTGCCAGCAGTACTAGCGGCAGCACAGATACGCAGTATTTT.

The V gene is TRBV6-5, the J gene TRBJ2-1; TRBD1 matches at 11 bases. The CDR3 sequence is 15 residues long. Germline CDR1 and CDR2: MNHEY and SVGAGI. V lost 6 bases to trimming and J lost 5 bases; unmatched junction nucleotides: 6. The DNA for the CDR3 is TGTGCCAGCAGCCGACTGGGACAGGGGGACAATGAGCAGTTCTTC. Residues: CASSRLGQGDNEQFF.

The J gene is TRBJ1-2, the V gene TRBV19; D gene unclear. CDR3 length equals 11 residues. V lost 5 bases and J lost 4, with 5 bases in between. CDR1 and CDR2 (germline): LNHDA, SQIVND (reference sequence). The CDR3: CASSSVYGYTF. DNA of the CDR3: TGTGCCAGTAGTTCCGTCTATGGCTACACCTTC.

J is TRBJ1-2 and V is TRBV7-2; D is possibly TRBD1 (6 bases). The ends were cut back, 3 bases at V and 2 bases at J, with 13 bases in the middle. Looked up from germline, CDR1 is SGHTA and CDR2 is FQGNSA. There are 15 residues in the CDR3. The CDR3 coding sequence is TGTGCCAGCAGCTTTCGGGGGCACTCGAACTATGGCTACACCTTC. This encodes CASSFRGHSNYGYTF.

This clone was recorded once. The chain couples TRBV14 to TRBJ1-1, with 8 bases that match TRBD1. Germline V lookup: CDR1 SGHDN, CDR2 FVKESK. This CDR3 spans 13 amino acids. Losses at the gene ends were 5 bases for V and 5 bases for J; bases not matched to a gene: 4. CDR3 in DNA: TGTGCCAGCAGCGGACAGGGATGGACTGAAGCTTTCTTT. It specifies CASSGQGWTEAFF.

The rearrangement links TRBV7-8 to TRBJ2-1; 7 bases line up with TRBD2. The CDR3 consists of 15 residues. Germline trimming cut 3 bases from V and 8 bases from J; bases unmatched to any gene: 10. Germline lookup yields CDR1 SGHVS and CDR2 FQNEAQ. This chain's CDR3 is CASSLGLSSIYEQFF. CDR3 in DNA: TGTGCCAGCAGCTTGGGACTATCTTCAATCTATGAGCAGTTCTTC.